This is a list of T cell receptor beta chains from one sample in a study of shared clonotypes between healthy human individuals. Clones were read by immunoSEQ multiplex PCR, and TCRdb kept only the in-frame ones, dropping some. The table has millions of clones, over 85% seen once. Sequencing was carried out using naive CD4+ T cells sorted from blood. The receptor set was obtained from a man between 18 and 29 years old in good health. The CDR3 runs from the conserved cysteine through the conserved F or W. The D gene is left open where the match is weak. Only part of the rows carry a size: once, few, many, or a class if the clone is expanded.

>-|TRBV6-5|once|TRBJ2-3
TGTGCCAGCAGTTACGTGGGGGGCACAGATACGCAGTATTTT
CASSYVGGTDTQYF
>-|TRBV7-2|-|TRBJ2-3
TGTGCCAGCAGCCAGGGAAGGGCGACACATACGCAGTATTTT
CASSQGRATHTQYF
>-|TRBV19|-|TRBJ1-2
TGTGCCAGTAGTCATTATGGCTACACCTTC
CASSHYGYTF
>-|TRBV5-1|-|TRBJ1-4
TGCGCCAGCAGCTTGGATGGAGGGTCAACTAATGAAAAACTGTTTTTT
CASSLDGGSTNEKLFF
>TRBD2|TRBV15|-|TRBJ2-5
TGTGCCACCAGCAGAGATCGGACGGCGGGGGGGCGAGAGACCCAGTACTTC
CATSRDRTAGGRETQYF
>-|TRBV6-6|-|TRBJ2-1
TGTGCCAGCAGTTACTCGACACAAGACAATGAGCAGTTCTTC
CASSYSTQDNEQFF
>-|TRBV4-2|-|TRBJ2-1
TGTGCCAGCAGCCAAGAAGGGGGGGCAAGAGAGCAGTTCTTC
CASSQEGGAREQFF
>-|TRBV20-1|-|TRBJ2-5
TGCAGTGCTAGAGCACAAGAGACCCAGTACTTC
CSARAQETQYF
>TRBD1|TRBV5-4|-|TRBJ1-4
TGTGCCAGCAGCTCCCTAGGGGGCGCATCTAATGAAAAACTGTTTTTT
CASSSLGGASNEKLFF
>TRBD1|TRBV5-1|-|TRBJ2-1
TGCGCCAGCAGCACCCCGACAGGGATCGGTACCAATGAGCAGTTCTTC
CASSTPTGIGTNEQFF
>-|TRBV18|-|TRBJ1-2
TGTGCCAGCTCACCAAAAAGGGAAAACTATGGCTACACCTTC
CASSPKRENYGYTF
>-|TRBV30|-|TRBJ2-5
TGTGCCTGGAGTAGTGGAGGGGGGGTGACCCAGTACTTC
CAWSSGGGVTQYF
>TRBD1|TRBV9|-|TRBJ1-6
TGTGCCAGCAGCGCTAGGGACAGTAATTCACCCCTCCACTTT
CASSARDSNSPLHF
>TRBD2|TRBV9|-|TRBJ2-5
TGTGCCAGCAGCGTAGGCGTGGGGGGGATTGAGACCCAGTACTTC
CASSVGVGGIETQYF
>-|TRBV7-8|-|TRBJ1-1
TGTGCCAGCAGCTTAGCTCTAGGACGTGAAGCTTTCTTT
CASSLALGREAFF
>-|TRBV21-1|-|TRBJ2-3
TGTGCCAGCAGCAACAGGGACAGCAATACGCAGTATTTT
CASSNRDSNTQYF
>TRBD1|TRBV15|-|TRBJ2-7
TGTGCCACCAGCCGGAGGGACAGGGGCGAGTACGAGCAGTACTTC
CATSRRDRGEYEQYF
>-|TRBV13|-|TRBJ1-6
TGTGCCAGCAGCTCCCGCAGGGACTCACCCCTCCACTTT
CASSSRRDSPLHF
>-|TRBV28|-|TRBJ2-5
TGTGCCAGCAGTCCCCGGACGGGACAAGAGACCCAGTACTTC
CASSPRTGQETQYF
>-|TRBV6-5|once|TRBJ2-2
TGTGCCAGCAGTTACTCTGCCCAGGTGACCGGGGAGCTGTTTTTT
CASSYSAQVTGELFF
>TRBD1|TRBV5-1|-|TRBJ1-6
TGCGCCAGCAGAAGGGATGGGACAGGGGGCGATTCACCCCTCCACTTT
CASRRDGTGGDSPLHF
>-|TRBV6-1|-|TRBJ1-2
TGTGCCAGCAGTGAAGGATCACCCACCGTGAACTATGGCTACACCTTC
CASSEGSPTVNYGYTF
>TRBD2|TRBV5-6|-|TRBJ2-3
TGTGCCAGCAGCTTGGGCGGGAGAGGGACAGATACGCAGTATTTT
CASSLGGRGTDTQYF
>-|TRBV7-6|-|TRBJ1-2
TGTGCCAGCAGCTTTAGACCGCCAGCTAACTATGGCTACACCTTC
CASSFRPPANYGYTF
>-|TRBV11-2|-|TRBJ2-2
TGTGCCAGCAGCCCCCGGACTACTCCTGACACCGGGGAGCTGTTTTTT
CASSPRTTPDTGELFF
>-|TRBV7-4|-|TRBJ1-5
TGTGCCAGCAGCTTGGGCGGGGAATGTGGGAATCAGCCCCAGCATTTT
CASSLGGECGNQPQHF
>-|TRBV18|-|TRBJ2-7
TGTGCCAGCTCACTCCAGGACAGCTCCTACGAGCAGTACTTC
CASSLQDSSYEQYF
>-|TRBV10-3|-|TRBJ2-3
TGTGCCATCAGCCTAGATAGGGTCACAGATACGCAGTATTTT
CAISLDRVTDTQYF
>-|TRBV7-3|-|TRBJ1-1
TGTGCCAGCAGCTTCGACTCCATGAACACTGAAGCTTTCTTT
CASSFDSMNTEAFF
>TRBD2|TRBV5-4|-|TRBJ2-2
TGTGCCAGCAGCCCCCGGGGGGGCCCCGGGGAGCTGTTTTTT
CASSPRGGPGELFF
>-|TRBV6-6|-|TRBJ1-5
TGTGCCATCAATAAGAGCCGCGGGGATAATCAGCCCCAGCATTTT
CAINKSRGDNQPQHF
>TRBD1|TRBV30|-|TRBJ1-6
TGTGCCTGGAGTGTAAAGGGACAGGGGAATTCACCCCTCCACTTT
CAWSVKGQGNSPLHF
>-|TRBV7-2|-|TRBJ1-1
TGTGCCAGCAGCCCTGGTAGGCTCCCGGACACTGAAGCTTTCTTT
CASSPGRLPDTEAFF